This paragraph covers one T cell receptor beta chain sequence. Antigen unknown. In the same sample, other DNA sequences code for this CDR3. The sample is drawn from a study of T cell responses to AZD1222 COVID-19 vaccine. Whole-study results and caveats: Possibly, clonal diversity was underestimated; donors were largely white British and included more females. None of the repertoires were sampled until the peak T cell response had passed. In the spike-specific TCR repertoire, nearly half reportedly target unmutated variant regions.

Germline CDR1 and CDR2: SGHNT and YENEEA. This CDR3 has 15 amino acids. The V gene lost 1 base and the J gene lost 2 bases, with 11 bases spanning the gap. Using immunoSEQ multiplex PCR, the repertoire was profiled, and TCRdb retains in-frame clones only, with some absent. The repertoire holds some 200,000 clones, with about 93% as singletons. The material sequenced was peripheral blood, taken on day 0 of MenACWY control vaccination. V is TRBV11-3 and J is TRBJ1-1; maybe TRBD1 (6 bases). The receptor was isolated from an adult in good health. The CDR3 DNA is TGTGCCAGCAGCTTAGGTGGACAGCTTAACACTGAAGCTTTCTTT. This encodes CASSLGGQLNTEAFF. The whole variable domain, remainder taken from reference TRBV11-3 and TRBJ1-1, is EAGVVQSPRYKIIEKKQPVAFWCNPISGHNTLYWYLQNLGQGPELLIRYENEEAVDDSQLPKDRFSAERLKGVDSTLKIQPAELGDSAVYLCASSLGGQLNTEAFFGQGTRLTVV.